The 15 T cell receptor beta chains given below trace back to one sample, sequenced in a study of cytomegalovirus exposure and HLA in healthy donors. 60 Vbeta and 13 Jbeta primers were used in PCR. The data were produced by immunoSEQ multiplex PCR, yet TCRdb's version contains in-frame clones alone and is incomplete. The sample lists 120,000 or so clones, more than 65% seen once, with under 2% in the top ten. Sequencing was done on a sample of PBMCs. These TCRs come from a man between 18 and 29 years old in good health and CMV-seronegative.

The genes are TRBV5-1 and TRBJ1-4; maybe TRBD1 (6 bases). In germline, CDR1 is SGHRS, CDR2 YFSETQ. The CDR3 runs 14 residues. Deletions cut 4 bases from V and 9 bases from J, with 16 bases between. The DNA of the CDR3 is TGCGCCAGCAGCGACGGACAGACGACTCAAAAACTGTTTTTT. Protein product: CASSDGQTTQKLFF.

The rearrangement links TRBV6-6 to TRBJ1-2; TRBD1 matches 7 bases. This CDR3 is built from 16 residues. V gave up 2 bases and J gave up 7 bases; unmatched junction bases: 13. Germline V gene data show CDR1 as MNHNY and CDR2 as SVGAGI (reference sequence). The CDR3 region is CASSYGGQRNFGGYTF. The CDR3 region has the DNA TGTGCCAGCAGTTACGGGGGACAGCGAAACTTCGGTGGCTACACCTTC.

V and J are TRBV5-6 and TRBJ1-5, with no clear D. Trimming removed 1 base from V and 0 bases from J, with 8 bases in between. Germline V lookup: CDR1 SGHDT, CDR2 YYEEEE. The CDR3 spans 15 residues. CDR3 DNA sequence: TGTGCCAGCAGCTTGCTCGGGAATAGCAATCAGCCCCAGCATTTT. This gives the protein CASSLLGNSNQPQHF.

V usage is TRBV5-5 and J usage is TRBJ2-1, with a weak D call TRBD2 (6 bases). Germline loops: CDR1 SGHKS, CDR2 YYEKEE (reference sequence). The CDR3 is 16 residues long. The ends were cut back, 0 bases at V and 5 bases at J, with 15 bases in the middle. CDR3 nucleotides: TGTGCCAGCAGCTTGGGGGCGGGACTGAGAAACAATGAGCAGTTCTTC. It translates to CASSLGAGLRNNEQFF.

With regard to this clone: Relative to the germline gene, one junction end is altered; a read error may explain this. The J gene is TRBJ2-1, the V gene TRBV7-9, with 11 bases matching TRBD2. Germline lookup yields CDR1 SEHNR and CDR2 FQNEAQ (reference sequence). The CDR3 extends over 14 amino acids. For the CDR3, the DNA is TGTGCCAGCAGCCTAGCGGGGGGCTACAATGAGCAGTTCTTC. Its translation: CASSLAGGYNEQFF.

The V and J genes are TRBV7-3 and TRBJ2-7, with TRBD2 as a possible D gene (7 bases). Germline-derived CDR1 and CDR2 are SGHTA and FQGTGA. The length of the CDR3 is 13 residues. Trimming removed 4 bases from V and 7 bases from J, with 14 bases in between. CDR3 bases: TGTGCCAGCAGCTCCCTAGGGGGAGGGGAGCAGTACTTC. Amino acid sequence: CASSSLGGGEQYF.

The rearrangement uses TRBV21-1 and TRBJ2-1; TRBD2 is the table's D call and was not checked against the DNA. TRBV21-1 is marked as a pseudogene. The CDR3 runs to 16 residues. The CDR3 nucleotides read TGTGCCAGCGGTACTAGCGTCCCGCTGCTTTACAATGAGCAGTTCTTC. It specifies CASGTSVPLLYNEQFF.

J is TRBJ2-1 and V is TRBV13; 9 nucleotides align to TRBD1. CDR1 and CDR2 (germline): PRHDT, FYEKMQ (reference sequence). There are 16 residues in the CDR3. V was clipped by 6 bases and J by 8 bases; unmatched bases: 14. The CDR3, as DNA: TGTGCCAGCAGACCATCCGGGACAGGGTTTTTCGATGAGCAGTTCTTC. Translated, it gives CASRPSGTGFFDEQFF.

Points on this clone: One end of the junction varies from germline; a read error may be responsible. Other DNA variants within this sample encode the same CDR3. The chain combines TRBV6-1 with TRBJ2-7; weak D call: TRBD1 (5 bases). The CDR3 runs to 16 residues. Germline values: CDR1 MNHNS, CDR2 SASEGT. Written as DNA, the CDR3 is TGTGCCAGCAGCGAAGCCCCGACAGTCACCTCCTACGAGCAGTACTTC. Its protein is CASSEAPTVTSYEQYF.

The rearrangement uses TRBV19 and TRBJ2-7, with 7 bases fitting TRBD1. V lost 3 bases to trimming and J lost 3 bases; unmatched junction nucleotides: 5. CDR1 LNHDA and CDR2 SQIVND come from the germline V gene (reference sequence). The CDR3 sequence is 14 residues long. Here the CDR3 DNA reads TGTGCCAGTAGTATTATTTCAGGGGGCTACGAGCAGTACTTC. It translates to CASSIISGGYEQYF.

This clone was observed a single time. The chain is built from TRBV7-9 and TRBJ2-3; weak D call: TRBD2 (5 bases). Germline V CDR1 and CDR2: SEHNR, FQNEAQ (reference sequence). Trimming left V 8 bases short and J 2 bases short, with 11 bases between. This CDR3 spans 13 amino acids. The CDR3 DNA follows: TGTGCCAGCTATAAGGGAGACACAGATACGCAGTATTTT. This sequence encodes CASYKGDTDTQYF.

This rearrangement joins TRBV18 to TRBJ1-5; D is possibly TRBD1 (6 bases). The V end was cut by 6 bases, the J end by 5 bases, with 17 bases between. The CDR3 contains 15 residues. Per the germline V gene, CDR1 is KGHSH and CDR2 is LQKENI. CDR3 loop: CASSKAGTRDQPQHF. CDR3 coding DNA: TGTGCCAGCTCGAAAGCCGGGACACGGGATCAGCCCCAGCATTTT.

V and J are TRBV12-5 and TRBJ2-5, with a tentative D call TRBD2 (5 bases). This CDR3 region has 14 residues. The germline gives CDR1 LGHNT, CDR2 FRNRAP. Trimming pared 6 bases from V and 1 base from J, leaving 12 bases between. CDR3: CASGRLEGQETQYF. The CDR3 bases are TGTGCTAGTGGCCGACTTGAGGGCCAAGAGACCCAGTACTTC.

The CDR3 nucleotides are TGTGCCAGCAGTTTACAGGGGAATGAGCAGTTCTTC. This encodes CASSLQGNEQFF. V gene TRBV27 combines with J gene TRBJ2-1, with TRBD1 as a possible D gene (6 bases). The CDR3 is 12 amino acids. CDR1 and CDR2 (germline): MNHEY, SMNVEV (reference sequence). Between the trimmed V and J ends, which lost 2 bases and 7 bases, there was a span of 6 bases.

Only one count was recorded for this clone. V usage is TRBV7-8 and J usage is TRBJ1-1; maybe TRBD1 (6 bases). V gave up 5 bases and J gave up 0 bases, with 13 bases separating them. The CDR3 is 15 residues long. Germline-derived CDR1 and CDR2 are SGHVS and FQNEAQ. CDR3 nucleotide sequence: TGTGCCAGCAGCACCGGACAGCTCATGAACACTGAAGCTTTCTTT. The encoded protein is CASSTGQLMNTEAFF. Based on the CDR3 plus reference TRBV7-8 and TRBJ1-1, the full variable domain is GAGVSQSPRYKVAKRGQDVALRCDPISGHVSLFWYQQALGQGPEFLTYFQNEAQLDKSGLPSDRFFAERPEGSVSTLKIQRTQQEDSAVYLCASSTGQLMNTEAFFGQGTRLTVV.